This T cell receptor beta chain was sequenced in a study of cytomegalovirus exposure and HLA in healthy donors. Study-wide points: As confirmed in vitro, a few CMV-associated chains were specific for CMV antigens. The presence/absence work took it that sequencing depth was about the same across donors. The productive fraction for most TCR beta V segments was about 90% or about 30% in an earlier analysis. TCR association rates varied by HLA locus in a later analysis, with DRB1 highest and HLA-C lowest.

A multiplex PCR was run with 60 Vbeta primers and 13 Jbeta primers. The repertoire was sequenced with immunoSEQ multiplex PCR; TCRdb's copy has only in-frame clones and lacks some. Seen here are approximately 77,000 clones, about 71% observed once, and the top ten hold around 7%. With regard to this clone: What it binds is unknown.

The clonotype originates from a middle-aged woman in good health and CMV-seronegative. What was sequenced was PBMCs.

CDR3 residues: CASSLGALGGEQYF. The CDR3 bases are TGTGCCAGCAGCTTAGGAGCCCTCGGAGGGGAGCAGTACTTC. The chain joins TRBV11-2 to TRBJ2-7; D possibly corresponds to TRBD2 (6 bases). The CDR3 spans 14 residues. CDR1 and CDR2 (germline): SGHAT, FQNNGV. The V end was cut by 1 base, the J end by 7 bases, with 14 bases between.